This T cell receptor (beta chain) emerged from a study of Ad26.COV2.S vaccination and SARS-CoV-2 variants. On the study more broadly: Of the COV1001 trial arms, the Ad26.COV2.S arm included the donor. Doses of Ad26.COV2.S were injected into muscle once or twice, 56 days apart.

Germline lookup yields CDR1 SGHAT and CDR2 FQDESV (reference sequence). This CDR3 is built from 15 residues. The V end lost 5 bases, the J end lost 0 bases, and 13 bases lay between the germline ends. The sample's treatment: around 19 received Ad26.COV2.S at low or high dose, single or two shots; about 5 received placebo; per-sample allocation not given. Samples analyzed were those drawn on day 63 after the first vaccine or placebo injection. This clone was recorded only once. TCRdb's copy holds only in-frame clones and misses some; the assay was immunoSEQ multiplex PCR. Among about 480,000 clones listed, 87% were seen once.

The receptor comes from a person between 18 and 59 years old who received the Ad26.COV2.S COVID-19 vaccine or a placebo. The starting material was peripheral blood, obtained in a trial of Ad26.COV2.S vaccine versus placebo. The chain combines TRBV11-1 with TRBJ1-1; maybe TRBD1 (6 bases). The CDR3 DNA sequence: TGTGCCAGCAGCGGTAGACAGGCCATGAACACTGAAGCTTTCTTT. It yields the protein CASSGRQAMNTEAFF.